This TCR beta chain was sequenced in a study of T-cell reconstitution after alpha-beta-depleted transplantation in children. A TCRbeta library incorporating unique molecular identifiers was prepared. TCRdb re-called the PCR reads with MiXCR, one entry per CDR3 protein. This table holds around 700,000 distinct CDR3 sequences, about 12% found once. On this clonotype: Lacking the conserved final phenylalanine or tryptophan, this CDR3 likely reflects a read error.

The ends lost 6 bases at V and 2 bases at J; junction bases unmatched: 7. Germline V gene sequence: CDR1 DFQATT, CDR2 SNEGSKA (reference sequence). The CDR3 is made up of 15 amino acids. The chain is built from TRBV20-1 and TRBJ2-2, with TRBD2 identical over 9 bases. This sequence originates from a girl between 2 and 10 years old with congenital amegakaryocytic thrombocytopenia, due to receive a stem cell transplant. The sequencing used PBMCs, collected before TCRalphabeta/CD19-depleted stem cell transplant. DNA of the CDR3: TGCAGTGCGAGCACGCTAGCGGGAAACACCGGGGAGCTGTTTCTT. Translating gives CSASTLAGNTGELFL.